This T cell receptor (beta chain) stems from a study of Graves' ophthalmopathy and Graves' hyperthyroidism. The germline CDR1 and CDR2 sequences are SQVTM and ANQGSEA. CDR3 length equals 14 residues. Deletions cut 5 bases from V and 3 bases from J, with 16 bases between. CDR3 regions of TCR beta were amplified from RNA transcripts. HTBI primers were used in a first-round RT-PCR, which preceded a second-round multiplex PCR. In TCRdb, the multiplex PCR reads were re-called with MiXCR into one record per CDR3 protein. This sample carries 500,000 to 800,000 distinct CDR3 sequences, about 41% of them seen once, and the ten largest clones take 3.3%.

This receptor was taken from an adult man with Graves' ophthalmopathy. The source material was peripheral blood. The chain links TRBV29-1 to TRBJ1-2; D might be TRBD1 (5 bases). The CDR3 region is CSVSSLGGDYGYTF. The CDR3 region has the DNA TGCAGCGTTTCTAGCCTGGGGGGGGACTATGGCTACACCTTC.